A selection of T cell receptor beta chains follows, all from one sample in a study of graft-versus-host responses after intestinal transplantation. The method was immunoSEQ multiplex PCR; TCRdb's version includes in-frame clones alone and lacks a portion of them. The sample yields fewer than 120,000 clones, roughly 95% seen once. These receptors have no identified antigens. Material: unstimulated CD8+ T cells sorted from spleen or lymph node cells, obtained before intestinal transplant. These receptors were obtained from a human donor who received an intestinal transplant. CDR3s include the opening cysteine and the closing phenylalanine or tryptophan. A D gene is named only where the DNA matches it firmly. Clone size appears in some rows only: once, few, many, or a class for an expanded clone.

cdr3_nt	cdr3_aa	d_call	v_call	j_call	clone_size
TGCGCCAGCAGCCCAGCGGCAGCGGGAGCCTACGAGCAGTACTTC	CASSPAAAGAYEQYF	TRBD2	TRBV4-1	TRBJ2-7	.
TGCAGCGTTGAAGAAGGCGCAGGGGGGTTCTTC	CSVEEGAGGFF	TRBD1	TRBV29-1	TRBJ2-1	.
TGTGCCAGCTCGGATGTCGAGTGGGATACGCAGTATTTT	CASSDVEWDTQYF	.	TRBV2	TRBJ2-3	once
TGCGCCAGCAGCCTCGCGTCCCAAGAGACCCAGTACTTC	CASSLASQETQYF	.	TRBV4-1	TRBJ2-5	.
TGTGCCAGCAGCTTGGTACAGGGACTTGACAATGAGCAGTTCTTC	CASSLVQGLDNEQFF	.	TRBV5-4	TRBJ2-1	.
TGTGCCAGCAGCTTATCTTCGGGGGCAACTTACGAGCAGTACTTC	CASSLSSGATYEQYF	.	TRBV7-8	TRBJ2-7	.
TGTGCCAGCAGCTATCATCCAGGGGGCGCCTATGGCTACACCTTC	CASSYHPGGAYGYTF	TRBD1	TRBV7-2	TRBJ1-2	.
TGCGCCAGCAGCGGGACGGATCAAGAGACCCAGTACTTC	CASSGTDQETQYF	.	TRBV10-2	TRBJ2-5	.
TGCAGCGTTGACGGCCTAGCGGGAGGGAGGGAGCAGTTCTTC	CSVDGLAGGREQFF	TRBD2	TRBV29-1	TRBJ2-1	.
TGCGCCAGCAGCCAATCTACCGGGACAGGGACTGAAGCTTTCTTT	CASSQSTGTGTEAFF	TRBD1	TRBV4-1	TRBJ1-1	once
TGTGCCAGCAGCAAAATAGTAGCGACTAGCGGGTACAATGAGCAGTTCTTC	CASSKIVATSGYNEQFF	TRBD2	TRBV27	TRBJ2-1	.
TGTGCCAGCATCTCCGGTTGGGGGAGCGGCTACACCTTC	CASISGWGSGYTF	.	TRBV6-5	TRBJ1-2	.
TGTGCCTGGAGTGGGGCTCCATTGCTTCACACCATATATTTT	CAWSGAPLLHTIYF	.	TRBV30	TRBJ1-3	.
TGTGCCAGCCATGGGGGAATCTATGGCTACACCTTC	CASHGGIYGYTF	.	TRBV27	TRBJ1-2	.
TGCGCCAGCAGCCATGGACGGGACCAAGAGACCCAGTACTTC	CASSHGRDQETQYF	.	TRBV4-1	TRBJ2-5	.
TGTGCCAGCAGCTTATGGGAGGCGGGAGGAGATGAGCAGTTCTTC	CASSLWEAGGDEQFF	TRBD2	TRBV7-2	TRBJ2-1	.
TGCAGCGTCGGAAGACAGGGGGGTCGCACAGATACGCAGTATTTT	CSVGRQGGRTDTQYF	TRBD1	TRBV29-1	TRBJ2-3	.
TGTGCCAGCTCGCTAGCGACCCCTCTCAATGAGCAGTTCTTC	CASSLATPLNEQFF	.	TRBV27	TRBJ2-1	.
TGTGCCAGCAGCTGGGCCGGAGCAGGTTACAATGAGCAGTTCTTC	CASSWAGAGYNEQFF	.	TRBV5-4	TRBJ2-1	.
TGCGCCAGCAGCCAAGGCCAGGGGATGGTCACTGAAGCTTTCTTT	CASSQGQGMVTEAFF	.	TRBV4-1	TRBJ1-1	.
TGTGCCAGTAGTATTACCGGATGGACAGGGGTTAACTATGGCTACACCTTC	CASSITGWTGVNYGYTF	TRBD1	TRBV19	TRBJ1-2	.
TGTGCCAGTAGTTTGGGGACAGGGGGCATCTCCTTC	CASSLGTGGISF	TRBD1	TRBV19	TRBJ1-2	.
TGTGCCAGTAGTGTGAGGACTCTTCACAATGAGCAGTTCTTC	CASSVRTLHNEQFF	.	TRBV19	TRBJ2-1	.
TGCAGCATTCGGGGGGTAAACTACGAGCAGTACTTC	CSIRGVNYEQYF	TRBD2	TRBV29-1	TRBJ2-7	.
TGTGCCAGCAGTCCCCAGACTAGCGGGTACGAGCAGTACTTC	CASSPQTSGYEQYF	TRBD2	TRBV28	TRBJ2-7	.
TGTGCCTCACGAGGACGGGGCCCCTCCTACAATGAGCAGTTCTTC	CASRGRGPSYNEQFF	.	TRBV2	TRBJ2-1	.